A selection of T cell receptor beta chains follows, all from one sample in a study of OX40 agonist ivuxolimab in advanced cancers. The table came from immunoSEQ multiplex PCR; TCRdb's copy has only in-frame clones and leaves some out. The sample contains about 38,000 clones, around 85% of which appear only once. The input for sequencing was CD4+ or CD8+ T cells sorted from blood, taken in a trial of the OX40 agonist ivuxolimab. All receptors derive from an adult with an advanced solid tumor such as melanoma, head and neck, liver or kidney cancer. CDR3s include the opening cysteine and the closing phenylalanine or tryptophan. Each record gives: V gene, J gene, clone size, D gene, CDR3 DNA, CDR3 protein. A D gene is named only where the DNA matches it firmly. Some rows mark clone size as missing; the rest say once, few, many or name a class of expanded clone.

>TRBV11-2|TRBJ2-3|-|TRBD2
TGTGCCAGCAGCTCCGAACTAGCGGGAGTGACAGATACGCAGTATTTT
CASSSELAGVTDTQYF
>TRBV2|TRBJ2-7|-|-
TGTGCCAGCAGTGACGGCCTGTCGGGCGAGCAGTACTTC
CASSDGLSGEQYF
>TRBV7-8|TRBJ2-7|-|-
TGTGCCAGCAGCTTAGCGCTCCGGCCAATTGGCAGCGAGCAGTACTTC
CASSLALRPIGSEQYF
>TRBV19|TRBJ2-5|-|TRBD1
TGTGCCAGTAGTATGGGGACAGGGGAAGAGACCCAGTACTTC
CASSMGTGEETQYF
>TRBV5-4|TRBJ2-7|-|-
TGTGCCAGCAGCTTGGACCTGGGTGGGTCCTACGAGCAGTACTTC
CASSLDLGGSYEQYF
>TRBV5-1|TRBJ1-1|few|-
TGCGCCAGCAGCCCCGGTGGGGCCACTGAAGCTTTCTTT
CASSPGGATEAFF
>TRBV7-9|TRBJ2-5|-|TRBD2
TGTGCCAGCAGCCCCGGGACTAGCGGGTACCAAGAGACCCAGTACTTC
CASSPGTSGYQETQYF
>TRBV7-8|TRBJ2-7|-|-
TGTGCCAGCAGCTTAGTCACGGGGGATCAGTTCCACTTCTACGAGCAGTACTTC
CASSLVTGDQFHFYEQYF
>TRBV7-9|TRBJ1-2|-|-
TGTGCCAGCAGCCCATGGGCAGGGAGGGGCGGCTACACCTTC
CASSPWAGRGGYTF
>TRBV4-2|TRBJ2-7|-|TRBD2
TGTGCCAGCAGCCAAGGGGTACGGGAGGTCTACGAGCAGTACTTC
CASSQGVREVYEQYF
>TRBV5-6|TRBJ2-2|-|TRBD1
TGTGCCAGCAGCTCTCTCAGGGGGACCGGGGAGCTGTTTTTT
CASSSLRGTGELFF
>TRBV4-1|TRBJ1-1|-|-
TGCGCCAGCAGCCAAGAAACAGGGAGGACTGAAGCTTTCTTT
CASSQETGRTEAFF
>TRBV5-1|TRBJ2-5|once|-
TGCGCCAGCAGCTTGGCACCGGGGGAGACCCAGTACTTC
CASSLAPGETQYF
>TRBV29-1|TRBJ2-3|-|-
TGCAGCGTTGTCGGGACAGCCGGGAGTCCAGATACGCAGTATTTT
CSVVGTAGSPDTQYF
>TRBV27|TRBJ2-2|-|TRBD1
TGTGCCAGCTGCCGGGACAGGGCGAACACCGGGGAGCTGTTTTTT
CASCRDRANTGELFF
>TRBV18|TRBJ2-3|-|TRBD1
TGTGCCAGCTCACCAGGTGGCGGGACAGGGAGCCCAGATACGCAGTATTTT
CASSPGGGTGSPDTQYF
>TRBV19|TRBJ2-1|-|TRBD2
TGTGCCAGTAGTATCTCCGGGACTAACAATGAGCAGTTCTTC
CASSISGTNNEQFF
>TRBV27|TRBJ2-3|-|-
TGTGCCAGCAGGCCGTGGGTGGAGCCGGGTTACGGCACAGATACGCAGTATTTT
CASRPWVEPGYGTDTQYF
>TRBV6-5|TRBJ2-1|-|-
TGTGCCAGCAGTTACCGGACTGGAACCGCGCAGTTCTTC
CASSYRTGTAQFF
>TRBV18|TRBJ2-7|-|-
TGTGCCAGCTCACCTAACAACTACGAGCAGTACTTC
CASSPNNYEQYF
>TRBV11-2|TRBJ2-2|-|TRBD2
TGTGCCACTCGTCTGGCGGGAGGGGTCACCGGGGAGCTGTTTTTT
CATRLAGGVTGELFF
>TRBV9|TRBJ2-5|-|TRBD1
TGTGCCAGCAGCATTAGACAGGGAGAAGAGACCCAGTACTTC
CASSIRQGEETQYF
>TRBV6-5|TRBJ1-5|-|-
TGTGCCAGCAGTTACCGGGGGAAGGGCAATCAGCCCCAGCATTTT
CASSYRGKGNQPQHF
>TRBV30|TRBJ2-1|few|TRBD2
TGTGCCTGGAGTGCCCTAGGACTAGCGGCACACAATGAGCAGTTCTTC
CAWSALGLAAHNEQFF
>TRBV25-1|TRBJ2-4|-|-
TGTGCCAGCAGTGATCTAGCCAAAAACATTCAGTACTTC
CASSDLAKNIQYF
>TRBV9|TRBJ2-3|-|TRBD2
TGTGCCAGCAGCAATAGCGGGAGTGGCACAGATACGCAGTATTTT
CASSNSGSGTDTQYF
>TRBV2|TRBJ2-7|-|TRBD1
TGTGCCAGCAGGACGAGACAGGGGTCCGACGAGCAGTACTTC
CASRTRQGSDEQYF
>TRBV6-5|TRBJ1-5|-|-
TGTGCCAGCAGTCCCTCCAATCAGCCCCAGCATTTT
CASSPSNQPQHF
>TRBV6-5|TRBJ2-1|-|-
TGTGCCAGCATAGGGTCCTCCTACAATGAGCAGTTCTTC
CASIGSSYNEQFF
>TRBV11-2|TRBJ2-7|-|-
TGTGCCAGCAGCTTCGCCGGCAGGGCCCACGAGCAGTACTTC
CASSFAGRAHEQYF
>TRBV2|TRBJ1-5|-|-
TGTGCCAGCAGTGTGTTGGGGAGCAATCAGCCCCAGCATTTT
CASSVLGSNQPQHF
>TRBV27|TRBJ2-1|-|-
TGTGCCAGCAGTTTAGGGACAACCTACAATGAGCAGTTCTTC
CASSLGTTYNEQFF
>TRBV7-3|TRBJ2-1|-|TRBD1
TGTGCCAGCAGCTTAGGGACAGGGTCTACTGAGCAGTTCTTC
CASSLGTGSTEQFF
>TRBV5-1|TRBJ2-1|-|-
TGCGCCAGCAGCATGGACGTCCAGCAGTTCTTC
CASSMDVQQFF
>TRBV19|TRBJ2-7|-|-
TGTGCCAGTAGTATAGTAACAGACTACGAGCAGTACTTC
CASSIVTDYEQYF
>TRBV5-4|TRBJ2-7|-|-
TGTGCCAGCAGCCCAACACCATCTAGGATCTCCTACGAGCAGTACTTC
CASSPTPSRISYEQYF
>TRBV13|TRBJ2-1|-|TRBD2
TGTGCCAGCAGCTTATGGGGTAGCGGGAGGGAGGAGCAGTTCTTC
CASSLWGSGREEQFF
>TRBV13|TRBJ2-1|few|TRBD2
TGTGCCAGCAGGACCGGGACTAGCGACCATGAGCAGTTCTTC
CASRTGTSDHEQFF
>TRBV11-2|TRBJ2-7|few|-
TGTGCCAGCAGCGAAAGCGCGCATGGTGGCGAGCAGTACTTC
CASSESAHGGEQYF
>TRBV9|TRBJ2-3|once|-
TGTGCCAGCAGCGTAGATTGGCGGACCACAGATACGCAGTATTTT
CASSVDWRTTDTQYF
>TRBV30|TRBJ2-1|once|-
TGTGCCTGGAGTTATAGTGAGCAGTTCTTC
CAWSYSEQFF
>TRBV1|TRBJ2-3|once|-
TGCACTCCAACAGGGACCCCGCAGTATTTT
CTPTGTPQYF
>TRBV2|TRBJ1-2|-|TRBD1
TGTGCCAGTACTCGCCGGGACAGCAATAACTATGGCTACACCTTC
CASTRRDSNNYGYTF
>TRBV1|TRBJ2-5|-|-
TGCACCAGCAGCCAAGATCGAAGGGACCAGAGGGAGACCCAGTACTTC
CTSSQDRRDQRETQYF
>TRBV23-1|TRBJ1-4|-|TRBD1
TGCGCCAGCCGCCAGTCATCGCCACGGACAGGGGCTAGGACCACAACTAATGAAAAACTGTTTTTT
CASRQSSPRTGARTTTNEKLFF
>TRBV7-2|TRBJ2-5|once|-
TGTGCCAGCAGCGCGACACCGCGGGAGACCCAGTACTTC
CASSATPRETQYF